Below, 8 T cell receptor beta chains from the same sample are listed, as sequenced in a study of OX40 agonist ivuxolimab in advanced cancers. Repertoires were generated with immunoSEQ multiplex PCR, while TCRdb's copy carries only in-frame clones and drops some. The sample lists some 46,000 clones, around 94% seen once, with roughly 9.6% in the top ten. The input for sequencing was CD4+ or CD8+ T cells sorted from blood, taken in a trial of the OX40 agonist ivuxolimab. These receptors were taken from an adult with an advanced solid tumor such as melanoma, head and neck, liver or kidney cancer.

The chain recombines TRBV27 with TRBJ1-1; D gene uncertain. V dropped 1 base and J dropped 1 base, with 16 bases sitting between them. Germline-derived CDR1 and CDR2 are MNHEY and SMNVEV (reference sequence). This CDR3 spans 17 amino acids. CDR3 amino acids: CASSLLDYRTSNTEAFF. CDR3 nucleotides: TGTGCCAGCAGTTTATTAGATTATCGGACCTCGAACACTGAAGCTTTCTTT.

This sequence joins TRBV6-6 and TRBJ2-7; 10 bases align to TRBD2. From germline, CDR1 is MNHNY and CDR2 SVGAGI (reference sequence). CDR3 size: 16 residues. V lost 6 bases to trimming and J lost 7 bases; unmatched junction nucleotides: 15. The CDR3 DNA is TGTGCCAGCAGCCGTACAATGCTAGCGGGGGTTGAGGAGCAGTACTTC. Amino acids: CASSRTMLAGVEEQYF.

CDR3: CAWSVGQSYEQYF. The CDR3 coding sequence is TGTGCCTGGAGTGTAGGACAGTCCTACGAGCAGTACTTC. The chain uses TRBV30 and TRBJ2-7; D perhaps matches TRBD1 (6 bases). The germline V gene has CDR1 GTSNPN and CDR2 SVGIG (reference sequence). The CDR3 extends over 13 amino acids. V dropped 0 bases and J dropped 1 base, with 7 bases sitting between them. Based on the CDR3 plus reference TRBV30 and TRBJ2-7, the full variable domain is SQTIHQWPATLVQPVGSPLSLECTVEGTSNPNLYWYRQAAGRGLQLLFYSVGIGQISSEVPQNLSASRPQDRQFILSSKKLLLSDSGFYLCAWSVGQSYEQYFGPGTRLTVT.

The J gene is TRBJ2-7, the V gene TRBV4-1, with D possibly matching TRBD1 (5 bases). CDR3 length: 14 amino acids. Looked up from germline, CDR1 is MGHRA and CDR2 is YSYEKL. V was shortened by 1 base and J by 0 bases, with 7 bases between the two germline ends. The CDR3 reads CASSQVDNSYEQYF. DNA of the CDR3: TGCGCCAGCAGCCAAGTGGACAACTCCTACGAGCAGTACTTC.

The chain links TRBV28 to TRBJ1-2; possible D gene TRBD1, 5 bases. This CDR3 region has 12 residues. Germline V gives CDR1 MDHEN, CDR2 SYDVKM. The CDR3 loop reads CATDRQFYGYTF. The CDR3 DNA sequence: TGTGCGACCGATAGACAGTTCTATGGCTACACCTTC.

The rearrangement links TRBV5-5 to TRBJ1-5; D is unresolved. The CDR3 length is 15 residues. Trimming took 0 bases from V and 0 from J, leaving 7 bases between them. Germline loops: CDR1 SGHKS, CDR2 YYEKEE (reference sequence). CDR3 loop: CASSLGGISNQPQHF. For the CDR3, the DNA is TGTGCCAGCAGCTTGGGAGGGATTAGCAATCAGCCCCAGCATTTT. The full variable domain, rest sourced from reference TRBV5-5 and TRBJ1-5, is DAGVTQSPTHLIKTRGQQVTLRCSPISGHKSVSWYQQVLGQGPQFIFQYYEKEERGRGNFPDRFSARQFPNYSSELNVNALLLGDSALYLCASSLGGISNQPQHFGDGTRLSIL.

The chain carries TRBV11-2 and TRBJ2-7; TRBD1 might be the D (5 bases). Germline V gives CDR1 SGHAT, CDR2 FQNNGV. This CDR3 has 15 residues. V lost 1 base and J 2 bases, leaving 12 bases between the germline ends. CDR3 coding DNA: TGTGCCAGCAGCTTAGGGCCAGGGTTCCCCTACGAGCAGTACTTC. Amino acid sequence: CASSLGPGFPYEQYF.

The chain has TRBV4-2 and TRBJ2-1, with D uncertain. The V and J ends lost 1 base and 6 bases respectively, with 4 bases between them. This CDR3 contains 12 residues. The germline gives CDR1 LGHNA, CDR2 YNFKEQ. The CDR3 DNA sequence: TGTGCCAGCAGCCAAGGGTTCAATGAGCAGTTCTTC. Amino acids: CASSQGFNEQFF.